This T cell receptor beta chain is from a study of T cells in Graves' hyperthyroidism and ophthalmopathy. On this clonotype itself: Its target is not known.

Germline CDR1 ENHRY, CDR2 SYGVKD. The CDR3 runs 15 residues. Trimming took 5 bases from V and 0 from J, leaving 13 bases between them. What was amplified from RNA transcripts were TCR beta CDR3 regions. Carried out on the TCR CDR3, a first-round RT-PCR used the HTBI primer set. Each CDR3 protein is one row after TCRdb ran MiXCR on the multiplex PCR reads. Of nearly 250,000 distinct CDR3 sequences listed, over 20% were seen once; the top ten hold approximately 32%. Points from the study as a whole: Stable hyperthyroidism and ophthalmopathy were separated using 13 V-J signatures.

This chain connects TRBV10-3 to TRBJ1-2, with D unresolved. The sequence was collected from a woman in her thirties or forties with Graves' ophthalmopathy. The sequenced material came from blood. The CDR3 DNA sequence: TGTGCCATCAGTATTTCAGCTAGGACTAACTATGGCTACACCTTC. This translates into CAISISARTNYGYTF.